Shown below are 23 T cell receptor beta chains from a single sample sequenced in a study of shared clonotypes between healthy human individuals. TCRdb keeps only in-frame clones here, not all; method: immunoSEQ multiplex PCR. In the table there are approximately 620,000 clones, approximately 97% of which are singletons. Sequenced input: naive CD4+ T cells sorted from blood. The sample's subset: CD45RA+ positively selected. These receptors all stem from a woman between 25 and 40 years old in good health.

The genes are TRBV10-3 and TRBJ2-1; D possibly corresponds to TRBD1 (5 bases). Germline V gene data show CDR1 as ENHRY and CDR2 as SYGVKD. The CDR3 sequence is 16 residues long. The ends were cut back, 3 bases at V and 2 bases at J, with 14 bases in the middle. The CDR3 sequence is CAISDATAQTYNEQFF. CDR3 sequence (DNA): TGTGCCATCAGTGATGCGACAGCCCAAACCTACAATGAGCAGTTCTTC.

The chain has TRBV28 and TRBJ1-4; D is unclear. The CDR3 has 13 amino acids. Per the germline V gene, CDR1 is MDHEN and CDR2 is SYDVKM. Trimming left V 4 bases short and J 7 bases short, with 10 bases between. Here the CDR3 reads CASSWEVPEKLFF. CDR3 DNA sequence: TGTGCCAGCAGTTGGGAGGTACCTGAAAAACTGTTTTTT. The full variable domain, its missing parts supplied by reference TRBV28 and TRBJ1-4, is DVKVTQSSRYLVKRTGEKVFLECVQDMDHENMFWYRQDPGLGLRLIYFSYDVKMKEKGDIPEGYSVSREKKERFSLILESASTNQTSMYLCASSWEVPEKLFFGSGTQLSVL.

V gene TRBV7-2 combines with J gene TRBJ2-3; 12 nucleotides agree with TRBD2. The CDR3 extends over 16 amino acids. V lost 3 bases to trimming and J lost 5 bases; unmatched junction nucleotides: 6. CDR1 is SGHTA and CDR2 is FQGNSA in the germline V gene. Here the CDR3 reads CASSLTSGSVQDTQYF. The DNA for the CDR3 is TGTGCCAGCAGCTTGACTAGCGGGAGTGTACAAGATACGCAGTATTTT.

The chain recombines TRBV28 with TRBJ2-7; 9 bases fit TRBD1. CDR1 and CDR2 from the germline V gene are MDHEN and SYDVKM. The length of the CDR3 is 15 residues. V was pared by 5 bases and J by 2 bases, with 7 bases of the junction left unmatched. CDR3 nucleotides: TGTGCCAGCAGTACCACCGGGACAGGGCCCTACGAGCAGTACTTC. It yields the protein CASSTTGTGPYEQYF.

This chain uses TRBV6-5 with TRBJ2-6; 8 bases match TRBD1. This CDR3 has 15 residues. V lost 6 bases and J lost 2; bases outside the gene matches: 3. Germline values: CDR1 MNHEY, CDR2 SVGAGI. The CDR3 region is CASSKTGAGANVLTF. In DNA form, the CDR3 reads TGTGCCAGCAGCAAGACAGGGGCTGGGGCCAACGTCCTGACTTTC.

The rearrangement joins TRBV7-2 to TRBJ2-3, with a tentative D call TRBD1 (5 bases). Germline values: CDR1 SGHTA, CDR2 FQGNSA. Trimming stripped 0 bases from V and 7 bases from J, with 11 bases between. The CDR3 totals 14 residues. CDR3 in DNA: TGTGCCAGCAGCTTAGCGCAGACAGATTATACGCAGTATTTT. Its translation: CASSLAQTDYTQYF.

The J gene is TRBJ2-3, the V gene TRBV9, with D maybe TRBD1 (5 bases). V was trimmed by 6 bases and J by 5 bases, leaving 16 bases between them. The CDR3 extends over 14 amino acids. CDR1 SGDLS and CDR2 YYNGEE come from the germline V gene. This CDR3 is CASNRGRARDTQYF. As DNA, the CDR3 is TGTGCCAGCAACCGAGGCAGGGCCCGAGATACGCAGTATTTT.

The genes are TRBV7-2 and TRBJ1-5; D not resolved. The CDR3 runs 14 residues. Trimming stripped 4 bases from V and 10 bases from J, with 17 bases between. CDR1 and CDR2 from the germline V gene are SGHTA and FQGNSA. CDR3 region: CASSSSAGTNPQHF. DNA for the CDR3: TGTGCCAGCAGCTCGTCGGCAGGTACAAACCCCCAGCATTTT.

The chain combines TRBV7-9 with TRBJ1-6; 7 nucleotides line up with TRBD1. This CDR3 is 15 amino acids long. V shed 3 bases, J shed 7 bases, and the junction held 6 bases outside the gene matches. The germline V gene has CDR1 SEHNR and CDR2 FQNEAQ (reference sequence). CDR3 DNA sequence: TGTGCCAGCAGCTTTGTCGAGGGGGCCAATTCACCCCTCCACTTT. Amino acid sequence: CASSFVEGANSPLHF. Full variable domain (rest looked up from reference TRBV7-9 and TRBJ1-6): DTGVSQNPRHKITKRGQNVTFRCDPISEHNRLYWYRQTLGQGPEFLTYFQNEAQLEKSRLLSDRFSAERPKGSFSTLEIQRTEQGDSAMYLCASSFVEGANSPLHFGNGTRLTVT.

The J gene is TRBJ1-2, the V gene TRBV5-4; the D gene is possibly TRBD1 (6 bases). CDR1 is SGHNT and CDR2 is YYREEE in the germline V gene (reference sequence). The CDR3 runs to 13 residues. V was pared by 0 bases and J by 7 bases, with 10 bases between. The CDR3 nucleotides are TGTGCCAGCAGCTTGGGGGGGCAATTTGGCTACACCTTC. It translates to CASSLGGQFGYTF.

This sequence joins TRBV5-1 and TRBJ2-7, with 10 bases lining up with TRBD2. CDR1 is SGHRS, CDR2 YFSETQ, per germline. The CDR3 is made up of 16 amino acids. The ends lost 4 bases at V and 1 base at J; junction bases unmatched: 8. The CDR3 sequence: CASSPLAGGPSYEQYF. DNA for the CDR3: TGCGCCAGCAGCCCATTAGCGGGAGGACCTTCCTACGAGCAGTACTTC.

Concerning this clone itself: At one end, the junction sequence differs from germline, possibly due to a read error. The rearrangement joins TRBV6-5 to TRBJ2-5, with 7 bases matching TRBD1. The germline V gene encodes CDR1 MNHEY and CDR2 SVGAGI. The CDR3 is made up of 14 amino acids. Written as DNA, the CDR3 is TGTGCCAGCAGTTATACAGGGGACCAGGAGACCCAGTACTTC. It is translated as CASSYTGDQETQYF.

The chain links TRBV5-1 to TRBJ2-5, with 8 bases lining up with TRBD2. The germline CDR1 and CDR2 sequences are SGHRS and YFSETQ. The V segment lost 5 bases and the J segment 0 bases; nucleotides outside the gene matches: 12. The CDR3 loop spans 17 amino acids. For the CDR3, the DNA is TGCGCCAGCAGATCGAGCGGGAGTAACGGTAACCAAGAGACCCAGTACTTC. The encoded protein is CASRSSGSNGNQETQYF.

This chain links TRBV7-9 with TRBJ2-2, with D tentatively TRBD1 or TRBD2 (5 bases each). This CDR3 comprises 15 residues. Germline CDR1 reads SEHNR; CDR2 reads FQNEAQ (reference sequence). The V end was cut by 7 bases, the J end by 0 bases, with 12 bases between. As DNA, the CDR3 is TGTGCCAGCAACCGGGACCCATCGAACACCGGGGAGCTGTTTTTT. Its translation is CASNRDPSNTGELFF.

The V call is TRBV6-1, the J call TRBJ2-7; D is unclear. Trimming left V 4 bases short and J 2 bases short, with 9 bases between. The CDR3 extends over 13 amino acids. CDR1 and CDR2 (germline): MNHNS, SASEGT. This CDR3 is CASSGTVTYEQYF. DNA for the CDR3: TGTGCCAGCAGTGGGACCGTTACCTACGAGCAGTACTTC.

V is TRBV5-4 and J is TRBJ2-1, with a possible D match to TRBD2 (5 bases). The CDR3 is 16 residues long. Per germline, CDR1 SGHNT and CDR2 YYREEE (reference sequence). Deletions cut 4 bases from V and 0 bases from J, with 14 bases between. The CDR3: CASSTPSYDSYNEQFF. Here the CDR3 DNA reads TGTGCCAGCAGCACCCCTAGCTATGACTCCTACAATGAGCAGTTCTTC.

V gene TRBV19 combines with J gene TRBJ2-2, with D possibly TRBD1 on 6 matching bases. Germline values: CDR1 LNHDA, CDR2 SQIVND (reference sequence). The CDR3 consists of 15 residues. Trimming took off 5 bases at V and 0 bases at J, with 10 bases between the two ends. The CDR3 DNA reads TGTGCCAGTAGTTTTCGGACAGCGAACACCGGGGAGCTGTTTTTT. This codes for CASSFRTANTGELFF.

This clone was counted only a few times. This chain uses TRBV27 with TRBJ1-5; D gene unclear. Germline V CDR1 and CDR2: MNHEY, SMNVEV (reference sequence). The length of the CDR3 is 14 residues. The V and J ends lost 5 bases and 3 bases respectively, with 11 bases between them. CDR3 amino acids: CASSGGRNNQPQHF. The CDR3 nucleotides are TGTGCCAGCAGTGGTGGACGGAACAATCAGCCCCAGCATTTT.

The CDR3 DNA reads TGTGCCAGCAGTTTACGGCCTCTCAATCAGCCCCAGCATTTT. It codes for CASSLRPLNQPQHF. The V and J genes are TRBV28 and TRBJ1-5; D not resolved. The CDR3 extends over 14 amino acids. V lost 2 bases and J 3 bases, leaving 8 bases between the germline ends. Germline CDR1 MDHEN, CDR2 SYDVKM.

The chain links TRBV5-1 to TRBJ2-5; D ambiguous. Germline assignment: CDR1 SGHRS and CDR2 YFSETQ. The CDR3 totals 15 residues. V was shortened by 0 bases and J by 5 bases, with 14 bases between the two germline ends. CDR3 DNA: TGCGCCAGCAGCTTGGTCCTCGGGCTGAGGGAGACCCAGTACTTC. Translating gives CASSLVLGLRETQYF.

This chain uses TRBV5-1 with TRBJ1-2; 8 nucleotides line up with TRBD1. V was pared by 1 base and J by 7 bases, with 6 bases of the junction left unmatched. The CDR3 spans 14 residues. The germline gives CDR1 SGHRS, CDR2 YFSETQ. For the CDR3, the DNA is TGCGCCAGCAGCTTGCAGGGGGCGTCCGGTGGCTACACCTTC. It is translated as CASSLQGASGGYTF.

V gene TRBV5-1 combines with J gene TRBJ2-2, with 12 nucleotides matching TRBD2. The CDR3 is made up of 16 amino acids. J lost 7 bases, V lost 0 bases, and 4 bases had no gene match. Germline V lookup: CDR1 SGHRS, CDR2 YFSETQ. In DNA, the CDR3 is TGCGCCAGCAGCTTGGGGACTAGCGGGATATTCGGGGAGCTGTTTTTT. Translation gives CASSLGTSGIFGELFF. Drawing the rest from reference TRBV5-1 and TRBJ2-2, the complete variable domain is KAGVTQTPRYLIKTRGQQVTLSCSPISGHRSVSWYQQTPGQGLQFLFEYFSETQRNKGNFPGRFSGRQFSNSRSEMNVSTLELGDSALYLCASSLGTSGIFGELFFGEGSRLTVL.

This sequence joins TRBV6-5 and TRBJ2-3; D could derive from TRBD1 or TRBD2 (6 bases each). CDR1 is MNHEY, CDR2 SVGAGI, per germline. The ends were cut back, 4 bases at V and 2 bases at J, with 13 bases in the middle. CDR3 length: 15 amino acids. The CDR3, as DNA: TGTGCCAGCAGTTCCGGGGGCGCCGTCACAGATACGCAGTATTTT. Translating gives CASSSGGAVTDTQYF.